This note documents a single T cell receptor (beta chain) sequence. The target antigen is unknown. The CDR3 runs to 17 residues. This sample is drawn from a study of vaccination effects on CD4 cells after COVID-19. Findings of the study overall: Whether induced by infection or by vaccine, clones showed marked clonal contraction late after vaccination.

Peptide-pool stimulation followed by sequencing identified expanded antigen-specific CD4+ clonotypes in the ViraFEST assay. Researchers isolated CD4+ T cells once approximately 10 days of culture had elapsed. Everyone in the study got two shots of either the BNT162b2 or mRNA-1273 vaccine. Cultures of under 2.5 million PBMC per well contained 9 to 10 IU/ml IL-2 plus 10 ug/ml peptides. The data were produced by immunoSEQ multiplex PCR, yet TCRdb's version contains in-frame clones alone and is incomplete. Of tens of thousands of clones detected, just under 75% appear once; the ten largest clones hold around 13%.

The specimen comprised CD4+ T cells from PBMCs cultured with HCoV-229E spike peptides, sampled after COVID-19 vaccination. The chain uses TRBV21-1 and TRBJ2-2; TRBD2 reflects the table's D call only, with no check against the DNA. TRBV21-1 is tagged as a pseudogene. The clonotype originates from a human donor who received a COVID-19 vaccine. The CDR3, as DNA: TGTGCCAGCAGCGCAGTCCTAGCGGGGGAAAACACCGGGGAGCTGTTTTTT. It yields the protein CASSAVLAGENTGELFF.